This entry lists 7 T cell receptor beta chains sequenced from one sample in a study of radiotherapy plus CTLA-4 blockade in lung cancer. Sequenced by immunoSEQ multiplex PCR; TCRdb stores in-frame clones only, minus some. This repertoire shows tens of thousands of clones, more than 85% found once; its top ten account for 16%. The specimen was peripheral blood, collected from a patient treated with radiotherapy plus ipilimumab. The origin of the receptors is a human donor with non-small cell lung cancer that progressed on radiotherapy plus ipilimumab.

The genes are TRBV4-1 and TRBJ1-2; D gene uncertain. This CDR3 is built from 16 residues. CDR1 MGHRA and CDR2 YSYEKL come from the germline V gene. The germline V and J ends were trimmed by 0 bases and 4 bases, with 15 bases remaining between them. CDR3 bases: TGCGCCAGCAGCCAAGATAGTCCCCACGGGTTCTATGGCTACACCTTC. Amino acids: CASSQDSPHGFYGYTF.

The V gene is TRBV7-9, the J gene TRBJ1-6; 9 bases line up with TRBD1. V was pared by 6 bases and J by 10 bases, with 10 bases of the junction left unmatched. Germline V gene data show CDR1 as SEHNR and CDR2 as FQNEAQ (reference sequence). CDR3 size: 15 residues. CDR3 nucleotide sequence: TGTGCCAGCAGAACAACGGGACAGGGCAACTCACCCCTCCACTTT. Its protein is CASRTTGQGNSPLHF.

V is TRBV10-2 and J is TRBJ2-7; tentative D call: TRBD2 (5 bases). Between the trimmed V and J ends, which lost 6 bases and 5 bases, there was a span of 14 bases. The V gene's germline CDR1 is WSHSY and CDR2 SAAADI. The CDR3 consists of 13 residues. The CDR3, as DNA: TGCGCCAGCAGCTTTCGGGGTTCCAACGAGCAGTACTTC. It is translated as CASSFRGSNEQYF.

Remarks on this clone: One end of the junction is discordant with germline, which a read error may explain. The chain is built from TRBV7-7 and TRBJ2-3; the match to TRBD2 covers 8 bases. Germline CDR1 reads SSHAT; CDR2 reads FNYEAQ (reference sequence). The CDR3 loop spans 18 amino acids. The CDR3 region has the DNA TGTGCTAGCAGCTTCGATTCTAGCGGGTCTTCTAGCACAGATACGCAGTATTTT. Its translation: CASSFDSSGSSSTDTQYF.

The chain carries TRBV4-2 and TRBJ1-3; the D gene is possibly TRBD1 (5 bases). Germline V gene lookup returns CDR1 LGHNA and CDR2 YNFKEQ. V was pared by 4 bases and J by 1 base, with 14 bases between. The length of the CDR3 is 16 residues. CDR3: CASSPGEGASGNTIYF. CDR3 sequence (DNA): TGTGCCAGCAGCCCCGGCGAAGGGGCGTCTGGAAACACCATATATTTT.

Concerning this clone itself: One junction end does not reproduce the germline sequence, and a read error may be involved. The chain links TRBV5-3 to TRBJ2-4, with TRBD2 as a possible D gene (6 bases). TRBV5-3 is filed as an ORF, its function uncertain. The length of the CDR3 is 15 residues. The CDR3 DNA reads TGTGCCAGAAGATTGGCGGGGAGCCACAAAAACATTCAGTACTTC. Amino acid sequence: CARRLAGSHKNIQYF.

The DNA for the CDR3 is TGCGCCAGCAGCCAAGGGCGAGCAGGGTACGAGCAGTACTTC. It yields the protein CASSQGRAGYEQYF. This chain joins TRBV4-3 and TRBJ2-7; tentative D call: TRBD1 (5 bases). The CDR3 length is 14 residues. Germline V gene data show CDR1 as LGHNA and CDR2 as YSLEER. V was clipped by 1 base and J by 4 bases, with 11 bases between them.